Listed here are 2 T cell receptor beta chains from one sample, sequenced in a study of PD-1 blockade in classical Hodgkin lymphoma. Using immunoSEQ multiplex PCR, the repertoire was profiled, and TCRdb retains in-frame clones only, with some absent. Of under 30,000 clones in the sample, over 60% were seen once. Relapses following autologous stem cell transplantation were seen in all patients, with brentuximab vedotin exposure varying. Here the sequenced sample was peripheral blood mononuclear cells (PBMCs), taken at baseline. All receptors derive from a human donor with classical Hodgkin lymphoma.

V and J are TRBV10-3 and TRBJ2-3, with D possibly being TRBD2 (5 bases). Germline V gives CDR1 ENHRY, CDR2 SYGVKD. The CDR3 sequence is 15 residues long. Deletions cut 7 bases from V and 0 bases from J, with 14 bases between. CDR3 amino acids: CAITSSAVSTDTQYF. The CDR3 DNA follows: TGTGCCATCACCTCATCAGCGGTTAGCACAGATACGCAGTATTTT.

The CDR3 here is CACRINQPQHF. The CDR3 DNA is TGTGCCTGCCGGATCAATCAGCCCCAGCATTTT. The V call is TRBV5-6, the J call TRBJ1-5; no definite D call. This CDR3 has 11 residues. The germline V and J ends were trimmed by 10 bases and 3 bases, with 8 bases remaining between them. Germline V CDR1 and CDR2: SGHDT, YYEEEE.